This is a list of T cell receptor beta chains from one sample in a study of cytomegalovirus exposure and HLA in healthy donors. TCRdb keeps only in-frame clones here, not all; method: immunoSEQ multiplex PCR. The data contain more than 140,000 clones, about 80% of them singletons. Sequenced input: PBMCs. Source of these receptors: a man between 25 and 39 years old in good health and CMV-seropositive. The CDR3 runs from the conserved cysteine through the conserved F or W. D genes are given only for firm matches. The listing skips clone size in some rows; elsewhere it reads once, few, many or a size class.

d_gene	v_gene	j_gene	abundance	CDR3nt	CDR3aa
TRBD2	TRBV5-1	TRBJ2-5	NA	TGCGCCAGCAGCATGGGACTATGGGAGACCCAGTACTTC	CASSMGLWETQYF
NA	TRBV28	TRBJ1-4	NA	TGTGCCAGCAGTTTAGAATTAACCGCGGAAAAACTGTTTTTT	CASSLELTAEKLFF
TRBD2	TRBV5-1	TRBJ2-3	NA	TGCGCCAGCAGCTTGGCAACTAGCGGGAGTGGATCAGATACGCAGTATTTT	CASSLATSGSGSDTQYF
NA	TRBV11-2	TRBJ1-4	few	TGTGCCAGCAGCTTATCCACCGGGTATGAAAAACTGTTTTTT	CASSLSTGYEKLFF
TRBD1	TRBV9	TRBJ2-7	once	TGTGCCAGCAGCGTCACCGGGACAGGGTACGAGCAGTACTTC	CASSVTGTGYEQYF
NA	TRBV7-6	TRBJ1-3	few	TGTGCCAGCAGCTTAGCGTCAACAGCGGGAAGTGGAAACACCATATATTTT	CASSLASTAGSGNTIYF
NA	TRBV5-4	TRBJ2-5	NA	TGTGCCAGCAGCTTGAACTTCCAAGAGACCCAGTACTTC	CASSLNFQETQYF
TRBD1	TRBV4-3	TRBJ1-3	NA	TGCGCCAGCAGCCAAGGGGACAGGGCTCTCTTCTCCTCTGGAAACACCATATATTTT	CASSQGDRALFSSGNTIYF
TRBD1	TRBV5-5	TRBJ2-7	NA	TGTGCCAGCTCCGGGACAGGGGGCATGACCTACGAGCAGTACTTC	CASSGTGGMTYEQYF
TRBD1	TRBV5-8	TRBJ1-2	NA	TGTGCCAGCAGCTTGGGACAGGGGAACTATGGCTACACCTTC	CASSLGQGNYGYTF
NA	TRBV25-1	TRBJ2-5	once	TGTGCCAGCGAAGCCGGGGAGACCCAGTACTTC	CASEAGETQYF
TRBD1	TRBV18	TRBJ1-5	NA	TGTGCCAGCTCACCACAGGGGGCCGATCAGCCCCAGCATTTT	CASSPQGADQPQHF
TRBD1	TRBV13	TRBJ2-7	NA	TGTGCCAGCAGCGCATCTGGACAGGGTTCCTACGAGCAGTACTTC	CASSASGQGSYEQYF
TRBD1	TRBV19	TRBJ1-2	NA	TGTGCCAGTAGTTCCCGGGACAGGGCTGGCTACACCTTC	CASSSRDRAGYTF
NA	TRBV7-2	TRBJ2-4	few	TGTGCCAGCAGCCTCGCTGGTGGTAGCGGAAGCATTCAGTACTTC	CASSLAGGSGSIQYF
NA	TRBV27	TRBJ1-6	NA	TGTGCCAGCAGTTACACCCTGGTGGGGGGGAATTCACCCCTCCACTTT	CASSYTLVGGNSPLHF
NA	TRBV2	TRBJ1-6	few	TGTGCCAGCAGTGAAGTCAGCTCCTATAATTCACCCCTCCACTTT	CASSEVSSYNSPLHF
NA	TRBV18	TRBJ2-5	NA	TGTGCCAGCTCACCATTCGGGGGTGAAGAGACCCAGTACTTC	CASSPFGGEETQYF
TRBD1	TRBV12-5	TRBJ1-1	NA	TGTGCTAGTGGTTTGTACCGGGACAGTGAAGCTTTCTTT	CASGLYRDSEAFF
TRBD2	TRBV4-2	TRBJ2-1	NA	TGTGCCAGCAGCCATTCGACGGCAGGAAGCGGGAGGGCCGGGGAGCAGTTCTTC	CASSHSTAGSGRAGEQFF
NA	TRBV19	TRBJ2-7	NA	TGTGCCAGTAGTATAGGACAGTCTTACGAGCAGTACTTC	CASSIGQSYEQYF
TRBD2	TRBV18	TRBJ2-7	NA	TGTGCCAGCTCACCAGGCCGACTAGCGTGCTCCTACGAGCAGTACTTC	CASSPGRLACSYEQYF
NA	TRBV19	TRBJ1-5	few	TGTGCCAGTAGTGCAAACAGGGACCAGCCCCAGCATTTT	CASSANRDQPQHF
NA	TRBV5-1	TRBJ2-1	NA	TGCGCCAGCAGCTTGAGTTCCGGGCAGTTCTTC	CASSLSSGQFF
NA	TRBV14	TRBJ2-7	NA	TGTGCCAGCAGCCGGTTGGGCCTCTACGAGCAGTACTTC	CASSRLGLYEQYF
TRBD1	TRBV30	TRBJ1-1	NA	TGTGCCTGTGGACAGGGGAACACTGAAGCTTTCTTT	CACGQGNTEAFF
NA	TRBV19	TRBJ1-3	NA	TGTGCCAGTAGTATTGGCGGAGGCTCTGGAAACACCATATATTTT	CASSIGGGSGNTIYF
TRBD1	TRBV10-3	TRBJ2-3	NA	TGTGCCATCCGGGACAGGGGATCGACAGATACGCAGTATTTT	CAIRDRGSTDTQYF
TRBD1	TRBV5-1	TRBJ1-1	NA	TGCGCCAGCAGCAAGGACAGGAGGCTGGTCACTGAAGCTTTCTTT	CASSKDRRLVTEAFF